This T cell receptor beta chain was recovered during a study of T cell responses to AZD1222 COVID-19 vaccine. V was clipped by 4 bases and J by 8 bases, with 13 bases between them. The CDR3 is 14 amino acids. The germline gives CDR1 SGHDT, CDR2 YYEEEE. The method was immunoSEQ multiplex PCR; TCRdb's version includes in-frame clones alone and lacks a portion of them. The sample holds some 160,000 clones, roughly 90% seen once. V is TRBV5-6 and J is TRBJ1-6; TRBD1 is a possible D gene (5 bases). The material was peripheral blood, obtained 28 days after the second AZD1222 dose. This clonotype originated in an adult who received the AZD1222 COVID-19 vaccine. CDR3 loop: CASSGDSSYSPLHF. The CDR3 DNA reads as TGTGCCAGCAGCGGAGACAGTAGCTATTCACCCCTCCACTTT.